This TCR beta chain stems from a study of T cell responses to AZD1222 COVID-19 vaccine. General study points: Donor demographics were predominantly white British with a female majority; clonal diversity may be underestimated. Unmutated variant regions reportedly attract nearly half of all spike-specific TCRs. Compared with day 0, the breadth and depth of the Spike-specific TCR repertoire rose significantly after two doses of AZD1222.

Comments on this clone: Its antigen remains unknown.

The CDR3 length is 13 residues. Germline loops: CDR1 SGDLS, CDR2 YYNGEE. J gave up 6 bases and V 5 bases, and 5 bases lay outside the gene matches. Generated by immunoSEQ multiplex PCR, the TCRdb table keeps only in-frame clones and is missing some. The data hold some 15,000 clones, with around 90% observed a single time. This sequence was found in an adult who received the AZD1222 COVID-19 vaccine. The chain is built from TRBV9 and TRBJ1-2; 9 bases match TRBD1. The specimen comprised peripheral blood, sampled 28 days after the second AZD1222 dose. The CDR3 here is CASSYGTGHGYTF. The DNA of the CDR3 is TGTGCCAGCAGTTATGGGACAGGGCATGGCTACACCTTC.